This T cell receptor beta chain stems from a study of T cell repertoires in cytomegalovirus infection. Whole-study context: Based on public TCR beta signatures, there were indications of CMV infection and of a matching HLA type.

MiXCR was run by TCRdb on the reads, yielding one entry per CDR3 protein. The table includes approximately 190,000 distinct CDR3 sequences, approximately 30% detected once. This clonotype was recorded a few times. The sequenced sample was PBMCs. This receptor was taken from a human donor in good health (CMV status not recorded). Some clones in this sample may be carry-over from other donors' samples.

DNA for the CDR3: TGTGCCAGCAGCTTGAAGGGGGGGCCCGGTGAGCAGTTCTTC. It yields the protein CASSLKGGPGEQFF. The gene calls are TRBV5-6 and TRBJ2-1; tentatively, D is TRBD2 (7 bases). V lost 1 base and J lost 9, with 14 bases in between. The CDR3 length is 14 residues. Germline CDR1 reads SGHDT; CDR2 reads YYEEEE.